These 13 T cell receptor beta chains came from one sample sequenced in a study of T cells in localized non-small cell lung cancer. The data were produced by immunoSEQ multiplex PCR, yet TCRdb's version contains in-frame clones alone and is incomplete. The sample shows fewer than 95,000 clones, roughly 90% of them seen only once. This sample comprised PBMCs, obtained before any cancer treatment. The receptor set was obtained from a woman aged 40 to 75 with stage II squamous cell lung carcinoma.

In the case of this clone: Other DNA sequences of this sample code for an identical CDR3. The gene calls are TRBV27 and TRBJ1-1; D remains unclear. The CDR3 contains 13 residues. V was clipped by 1 base and J by 2 bases, with 5 bases between them. Germline V gives CDR1 MNHEY, CDR2 SMNVEV (reference sequence). The CDR3 coding sequence is TGTGCCAGCAGTTTATGGGGAAACACTGAAGCTTTCTTT. This gives the protein CASSLWGNTEAFF.

The gene calls are TRBV15 and TRBJ1-2; no definite D call. Germline V gene data show CDR1 as LNHNV and CDR2 as YYDKDF (reference sequence). The CDR3 runs to 14 residues. The ends were cut back, 0 bases at V and 4 bases at J, with 9 bases in the middle. CDR3 nucleotide sequence: TGTGCCACCAGCAGAGAGGCGGGTTTCTATGGCTACACCTTC. Its protein is CATSREAGFYGYTF.

The chain links TRBV5-1 to TRBJ2-5; TRBD2 matches at 12 bases. The DNA end is more similar to TRBJ2-7, so the J call may be wrong. This CDR3 contains 18 residues. Germline CDR1 reads SGHRS; CDR2 reads YFSETQ. The CDR3 DNA follows: TGCGCCAGCAGCCCCCAGGGGATTACTAGCGGGAGGAACCACGAGCAGTACTTC. Translation: CASSPQGITSGRNHEQYF.

The chain employs TRBV7-8 and TRBJ1-2, with D perhaps matching TRBD1 (5 bases). The CDR3 runs 14 residues. Between the trimmed V and J ends, which lost 0 bases and 4 bases, there was a span of 9 bases. Germline-derived CDR1 and CDR2 are SGHVS and FQNEAQ. The CDR3 loop reads CASSLARQSYGYTF. In nucleotides, the CDR3 is TGTGCCAGCAGCTTAGCCCGACAGTCCTATGGCTACACCTTC.

V usage is TRBV29-1 and J usage is TRBJ1-4; the D is unclear. This CDR3 contains 13 residues. Trimming removed 6 bases at V and 5 bases at J, with 13 bases between. Germline lookup yields CDR1 SQVTM and CDR2 ANQGSEA. The DNA of the CDR3 is TGCAGCGTCCTGGCTGCCTCAAATGAAAAACTGTTTTTT. Translating it yields CSVLAASNEKLFF. The entire variable domain, with the rest obtained from reference TRBV29-1 and TRBJ1-4, is as follows: SAVISQKPSRDICQRGTSLTIQCQVDSQVTMMFWYRQQPGQSLTLIATANQGSEATYESGFVIDKFPISRPNLTFSTLTVSNMSPEDSSIYLCSVLAASNEKLFFGSGTQLSVL.

This chain connects TRBV4-2 to TRBJ1-2, with D maybe TRBD1 (5 bases). Trimming pared 0 bases from V and 5 bases from J, leaving 13 bases between. The length of the CDR3 is 15 residues. Per germline, CDR1 LGHNA and CDR2 YNFKEQ. The CDR3, as DNA: TGTGCCAGCAGCCAAGATTCGACAGCGTTGTATGGCTACACCTTC. Its translation: CASSQDSTALYGYTF.

The rearrangement uses TRBV7-9 and TRBJ2-1; D perhaps matches TRBD2 (6 bases). V lost 5 bases to trimming and J lost 7 bases, with 21 bases between them. The CDR3 extends over 16 amino acids. The V gene's germline CDR1 is SEHNR and CDR2 FQNEAQ (reference sequence). The CDR3 nucleotides are TGTGCCAGCAGCCTGGAGGGTAGGCCGGGTTCTAATGAGCAGTTCTTC. Amino acids: CASSLEGRPGSNEQFF.

V gene TRBV19 combines with J gene TRBJ2-1, with 16 nucleotides matching TRBD2. Trimming took 6 bases from V and 7 from J; bases not matched to a gene: 12. The CDR3 contains 18 residues. Looked up from germline, CDR1 is LNHDA and CDR2 is SQIVND (reference sequence). CDR3 coding DNA: TGTGCCAGTAGACCGGGACTAGCGGGAGGGCCCTCTTGGAATGAGCAGTTCTTC. It yields the protein CASRPGLAGGPSWNEQFF.

The chain couples TRBV6-1 to TRBJ1-5; D not certain. The CDR3 is 16 residues long. Looked up from germline, CDR1 is MNHNS and CDR2 is SASEGT. The V end was cut by 4 bases, the J end by 2 bases, with 15 bases between. The CDR3 bases are TGTGCCAGCAGTGGGCACGTCAAGTCTGGCAATCAGCCCCAGCATTTT. Encoded protein: CASSGHVKSGNQPQHF.

The J gene is TRBJ2-3, the V gene TRBV19; 13 bases map to TRBD2. The germline CDR1 and CDR2 sequences are LNHDA and SQIVND (reference sequence). V was pared by 1 base and J by 4 bases, with 8 bases of the junction left unmatched. This CDR3 has 18 residues. Here the CDR3 DNA reads TGTGCCAGTAGTATAGGCCGGACTAGCGGGAGACACTCAGATACGCAGTATTTT. It is translated as CASSIGRTSGRHSDTQYF.

This chain connects TRBV28 to TRBJ1-2; D unresolved. The V and J ends lost 10 bases and 1 base respectively, with 13 bases between them. The CDR3 length is 13 residues. Germline assignment: CDR1 MDHEN and CDR2 SYDVKM. CDR3 residues: CATREAHNYGYTF. In nucleotides, the CDR3 is TGTGCCACCAGAGAGGCCCATAACTATGGCTACACCTTC.

Here the CDR3 reads CSVARPPPDRANYGYTF. CDR3 coding DNA: TGCAGCGTCGCCCGACCCCCCCCGGACAGGGCCAACTATGGCTACACCTTC. The chain carries TRBV29-1 and TRBJ1-2; 8 bases map to TRBD1. The V gene end was trimmed by 6 bases and the J gene end by 2 bases; junction bases not matched to a gene: 17. This CDR3 region has 17 residues. CDR1 and CDR2 (germline): SQVTM, ANQGSEA.

The genes are TRBV5-1 and TRBJ1-2; the D is unclear. The CDR3 length is 13 residues. Trimming stripped 1 base from V and 8 bases from J, with 12 bases between. CDR1 is SGHRS, CDR2 YFSETQ, per germline. The CDR3 loop is CASSLNGERGYTF. For the CDR3, the DNA is TGCGCCAGCAGCTTGAACGGGGAGAGAGGCTACACCTTC.